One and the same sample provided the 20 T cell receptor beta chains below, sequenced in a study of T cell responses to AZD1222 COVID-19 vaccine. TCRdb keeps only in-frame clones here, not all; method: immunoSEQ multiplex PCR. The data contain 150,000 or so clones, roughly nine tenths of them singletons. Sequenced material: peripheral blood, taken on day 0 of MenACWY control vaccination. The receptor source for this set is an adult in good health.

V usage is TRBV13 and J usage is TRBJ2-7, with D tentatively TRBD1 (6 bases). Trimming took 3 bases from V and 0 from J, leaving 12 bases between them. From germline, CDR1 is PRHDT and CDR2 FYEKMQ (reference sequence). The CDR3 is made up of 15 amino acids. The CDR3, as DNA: TGTGCCAGCAGCTTCCAGGGGTCGCGCTCCTACGAGCAGTACTTC. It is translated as CASSFQGSRSYEQYF.

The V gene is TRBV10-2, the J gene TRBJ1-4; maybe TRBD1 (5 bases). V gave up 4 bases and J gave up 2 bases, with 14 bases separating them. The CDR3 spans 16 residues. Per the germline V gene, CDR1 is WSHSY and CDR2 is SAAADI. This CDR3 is CASSGAGKGTNEKLFF. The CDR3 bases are TGCGCCAGCAGTGGGGCAGGGAAAGGGACTAATGAAAAACTGTTTTTT.

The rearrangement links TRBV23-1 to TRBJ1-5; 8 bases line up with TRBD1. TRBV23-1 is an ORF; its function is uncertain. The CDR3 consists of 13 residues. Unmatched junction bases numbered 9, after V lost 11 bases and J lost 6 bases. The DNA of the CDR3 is TGCGCCGGGGTTACAGGGGGAGGTCAGCCCCAGCATTTT. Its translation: CAGVTGGGQPQHF.

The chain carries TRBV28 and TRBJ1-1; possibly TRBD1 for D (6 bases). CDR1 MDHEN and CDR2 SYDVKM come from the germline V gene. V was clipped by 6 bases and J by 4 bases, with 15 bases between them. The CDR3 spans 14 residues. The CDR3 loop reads CASSVGGYGTEAFF. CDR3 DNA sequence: TGTGCCAGCAGCGTAGGGGGGTACGGCACTGAAGCTTTCTTT.

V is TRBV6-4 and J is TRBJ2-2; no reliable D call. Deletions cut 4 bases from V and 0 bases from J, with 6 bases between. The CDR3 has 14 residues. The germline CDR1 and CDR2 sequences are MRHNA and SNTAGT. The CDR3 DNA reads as TGTGCCAGCAGTGTATTCGCGAACACCGGGGAGCTGTTTTTT. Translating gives CASSVFANTGELFF.

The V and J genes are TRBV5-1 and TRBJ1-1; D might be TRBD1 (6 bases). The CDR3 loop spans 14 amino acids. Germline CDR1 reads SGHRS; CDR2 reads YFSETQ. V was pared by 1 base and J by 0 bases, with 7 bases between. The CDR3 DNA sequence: TGCGCCAGCAGCTTGAGGGACATGAACACTGAAGCTTTCTTT. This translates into CASSLRDMNTEAFF.

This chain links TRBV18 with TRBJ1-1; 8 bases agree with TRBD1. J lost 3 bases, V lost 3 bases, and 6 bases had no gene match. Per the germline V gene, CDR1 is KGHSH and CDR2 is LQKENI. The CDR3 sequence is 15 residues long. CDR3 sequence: CASSPSQGGHTEAFF. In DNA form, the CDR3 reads TGTGCCAGCTCACCGTCACAGGGGGGCCACACTGAAGCTTTCTTT.

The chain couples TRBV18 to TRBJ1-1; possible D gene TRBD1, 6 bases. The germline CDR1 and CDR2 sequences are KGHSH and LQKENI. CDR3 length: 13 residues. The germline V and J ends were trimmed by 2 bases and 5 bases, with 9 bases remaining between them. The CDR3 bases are TGTGCCAGCTCACCAAAAGGGGGTACTGAAGCTTTCTTT. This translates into CASSPKGGTEAFF.

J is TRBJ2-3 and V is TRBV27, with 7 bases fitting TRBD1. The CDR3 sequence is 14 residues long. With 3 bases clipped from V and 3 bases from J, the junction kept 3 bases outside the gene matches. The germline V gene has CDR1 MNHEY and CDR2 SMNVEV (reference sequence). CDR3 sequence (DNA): TGTGCCAGCAGTTTGGGACAGACTACAGATACGCAGTATTTT. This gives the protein CASSLGQTTDTQYF.

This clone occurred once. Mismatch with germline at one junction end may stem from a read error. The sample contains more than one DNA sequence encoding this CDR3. This chain's CDR3 is CSARGEETQYF. The CDR3 nucleotides read TGCAGTGCCAGAGGGGAGGAGACCCAGTACTTC. J is TRBJ2-5 and V is TRBV20-1; possibly TRBD1 or TRBD2 for D (5 bases each). The germline CDR1 and CDR2 sequences are DFQATT and SNEGSKA (reference sequence). CDR3 length equals 11 residues.

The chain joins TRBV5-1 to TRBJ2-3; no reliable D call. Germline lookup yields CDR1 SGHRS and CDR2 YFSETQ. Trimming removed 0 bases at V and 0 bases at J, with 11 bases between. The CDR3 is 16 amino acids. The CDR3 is CASSLAITDSTDTQYF. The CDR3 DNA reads TGCGCCAGCAGCTTGGCCATTACAGATAGCACAGATACGCAGTATTTT.

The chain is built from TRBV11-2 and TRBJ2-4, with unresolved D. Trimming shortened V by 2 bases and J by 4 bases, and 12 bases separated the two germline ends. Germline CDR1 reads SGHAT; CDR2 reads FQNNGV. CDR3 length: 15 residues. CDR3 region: CASSLLVGGKNIQYF. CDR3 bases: TGTGCCAGCAGCTTATTGGTGGGTGGAAAAAACATTCAGTACTTC.

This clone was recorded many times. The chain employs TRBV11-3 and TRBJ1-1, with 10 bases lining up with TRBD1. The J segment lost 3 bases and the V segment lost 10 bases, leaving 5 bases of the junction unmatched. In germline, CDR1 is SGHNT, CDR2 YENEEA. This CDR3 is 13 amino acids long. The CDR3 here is CATKDRGDTEAFF. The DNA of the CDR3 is TGTGCCACCAAGGACAGGGGGGACACTGAAGCTTTCTTT.

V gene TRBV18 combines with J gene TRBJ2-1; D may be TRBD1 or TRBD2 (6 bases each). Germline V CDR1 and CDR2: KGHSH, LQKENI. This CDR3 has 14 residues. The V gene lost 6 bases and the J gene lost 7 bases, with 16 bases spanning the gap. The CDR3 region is CASSGVGGMNEQFF. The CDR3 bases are TGTGCCAGCTCTGGGGTCGGGGGCATGAATGAGCAGTTCTTC.

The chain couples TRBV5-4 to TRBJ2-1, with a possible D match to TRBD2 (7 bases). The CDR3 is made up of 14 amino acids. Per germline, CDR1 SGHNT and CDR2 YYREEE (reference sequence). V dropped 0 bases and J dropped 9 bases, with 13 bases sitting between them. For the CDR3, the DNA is TGTGCCAGCAGCTTGGCCTGGGGGGGCACTGAGCAGTTCTTC. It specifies CASSLAWGGTEQFF.

The CDR3 reads CASKSGHYGYTF. CDR3 sequence (DNA): TGTGCCAGCAAATCAGGGCACTATGGCTACACCTTC. The chain links TRBV25-1 to TRBJ1-2, with D perhaps matching TRBD1 (5 bases). With 7 bases removed from V and 3 bases from J, the gap between germline ends came to 9 bases. Germline V CDR1 and CDR2: MGHDK, SYGVNS. The CDR3 contains 12 residues.

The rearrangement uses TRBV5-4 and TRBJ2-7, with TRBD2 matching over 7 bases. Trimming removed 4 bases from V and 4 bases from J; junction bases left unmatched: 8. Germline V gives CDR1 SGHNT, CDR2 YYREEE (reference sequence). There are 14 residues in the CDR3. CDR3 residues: CASSQRGVGYEQYV. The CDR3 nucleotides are TGTGCCAGCAGCCAGCGGGGAGTTGGTTACGAGCAGTACGTC.

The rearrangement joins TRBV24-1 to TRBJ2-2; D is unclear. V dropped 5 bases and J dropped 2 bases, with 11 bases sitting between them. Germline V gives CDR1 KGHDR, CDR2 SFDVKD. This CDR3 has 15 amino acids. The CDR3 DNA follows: TGTGCCACCAGTGCCCCTCGACCTAACACCGGGGAGCTGTTTTTT. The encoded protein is CATSAPRPNTGELFF.

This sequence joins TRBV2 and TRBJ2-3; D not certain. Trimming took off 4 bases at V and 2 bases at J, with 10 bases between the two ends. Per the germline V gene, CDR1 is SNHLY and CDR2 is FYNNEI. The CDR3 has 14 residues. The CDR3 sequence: CASSGHEVTDTQYF. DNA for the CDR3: TGTGCCAGCAGTGGGCACGAAGTCACAGATACGCAGTATTTT.

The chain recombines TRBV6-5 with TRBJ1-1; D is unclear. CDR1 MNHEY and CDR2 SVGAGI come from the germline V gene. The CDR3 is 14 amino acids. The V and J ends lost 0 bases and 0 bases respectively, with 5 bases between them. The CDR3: CASSYSAVNTEAFF. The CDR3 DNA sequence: TGTGCCAGCAGTTACTCGGCAGTGAACACTGAAGCTTTCTTT.